This TCR beta chain was recovered during a study of blood T cells in healthy people across ages (dated by TCRdb to the mid-2010s). About the full investigation: Template switching captured roughly one uniquely barcoded TCR beta cDNA molecule per two T cells in model experiments. Donors were grouped into four age groups: young (average approximately 16 years), middle-aged (about 40), aged (around 60) and long-lived (just over 80). Using the same blood draw, the study looked at two additional independent replicas of 1 million unique cDNA reads for two donors, one aged 18 to 30 and the other aged 80 or older. Donors of different ages were randomly distributed across sequencing lanes to avoid experimental bias. Age-related changes in TCR beta repertoire diversity were measured in the study by deep sequencing normalized with unique cDNA molecular identifiers. General conclusions and limits of the study: Because profiling used bulk unsorted PBMCs, naive and antigen-experienced compartments could not be compared conclusively. Compared with the aged group, the long-lived group had more naive CD4+ T cells, fewer expanded clones and increased TCR diversity, suggesting age selection. Observed TCR beta diversity per million T cells fell roughly linearly with age, and a significant reduction was already apparent by age approximately 40. Because the CMV infection status of the donors was unknown, age-related changes in expanded clonotypes may potentially have been confounded. Observed TCR beta diversity correlated strongly with the percentage of naive T cells measured by flow cytometry. Estimates of total diversity from one million sequenced T cells were regarded as lower bounds and underestimates.

The donors were 40 or so Caucasian individuals from Russia, aged 6 to 90 years, who were systemically healthy. Each donor gave roughly 9.5 milliliters of peripheral blood, collected into EDTA-treated Vacutainer tubes. Ficoll-Paque density-gradient centrifugation was used to isolate PBMCs, with at least 6.5 million per sample. Total RNA, at least 6 micrograms per sample, was extracted from PBMCs with Trizol reagent. The percentages of naive CD45RAhigh/CD27high T cells were determined by flow cytometry on a PBMC aliquot from every donor. The protocol used for the library was 5' RACE. Sequencing was carried out with an Illumina HiSeq 2500. The second PCR ran for about 6 to 11 cycles and used a J-beta primer mix along with a sample-barcoded 5' primer. A unique molecular identifier was introduced onto each TCR beta cDNA molecule by a template-switch 5' adaptor carrying 12 random nucleotides. At least 3 million CDR3-containing paired-end reads were obtained from each sample. All of the RNA was converted into first-strand cDNA using the Mint cDNA synthesis kit, with a TRBC-specific oligonucleotide serving as the primer. After uracil-DNA glycosylase treatment, a first 18-cycle PCR used universal primers M1SS and BC2_uni_R on all cDNA. In the source study's methods: For normalization, 1 million high-quality reads, each with a distinct molecular identifier, were randomly selected from each sample. Reads sharing molecular identifiers were discarded rather than binned into consensus sequences. CDR3 identification, clonotype clustering and error correction used MiTCR with a Q25 quality threshold and the strictest error-elimination algorithm. A nonparametric unseen species model using Euler transformation provided a lower-bound estimate of total TCR beta diversity. TCRdb applied fastp at Q25 and MiXCR to the public reads, then kept only in-frame beta chains. Rows are unified per CDR3 protein, each entry keeping the most common DNA and genes. Here the V and J calls rest on TCRdb's processing, not on the authors' analysis. The sample records 1.5 million to 2 million distinct CDR3 sequences, 34% of which are singletons. The top ten clonotypes cover approximately 10% of the sample.

The CDR3 contains 15 residues, cysteine and phenylalanine counted. Only the CDR3 DNA stays, 45 bases, in frame from base 1. Deletion took 1 base off V and 0 bases off J, with a span of 8 bases between the germline ends. There are a few counts of this clonotype. Its antigen remains unidentified. The record has no base qualities; no much larger clone is one base away. The sequenced material came from blood. This receptor was taken from a woman aged 25-40 years in good health. The V and J segments used are TRBV12-3 or TRBV12-4 and TRBJ2-3, with the D gene not confidently named. The CDR3 reads CASSLGVGSTDTQYF. The DNA sequence is as follows: TGTGCCAGCAGTTTAGGAGTAGGCAGCACAGATACGCAGTATTTT.